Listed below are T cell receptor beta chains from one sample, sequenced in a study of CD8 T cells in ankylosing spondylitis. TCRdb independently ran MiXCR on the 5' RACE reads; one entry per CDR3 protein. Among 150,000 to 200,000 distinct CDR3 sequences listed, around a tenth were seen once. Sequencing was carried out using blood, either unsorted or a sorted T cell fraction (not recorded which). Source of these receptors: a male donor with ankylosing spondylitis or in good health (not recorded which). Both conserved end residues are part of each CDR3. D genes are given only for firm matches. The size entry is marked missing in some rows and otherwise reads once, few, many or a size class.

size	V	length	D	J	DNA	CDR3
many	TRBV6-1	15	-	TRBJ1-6	TGTGCCAGCAGTGAAGTGGGGACTTCGAATTCACCCCTCCACTTT	CASSEVGTSNSPLHF
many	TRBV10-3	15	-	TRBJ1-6	TGTGCCATCAGTCGCTCAGGGCGTGAGGATTCACCCCTCCACTTT	CAISRSGREDSPLHF
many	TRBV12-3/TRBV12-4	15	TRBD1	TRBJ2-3	TGTGCCAGCAGTCCTGCCGGGACAGGGTTAGATACGCAGTATTTT	CASSPAGTGLDTQYF
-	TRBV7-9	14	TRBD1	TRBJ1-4	TGTGCCAGCTCTCTCGGACAGGGACCTGAAAAACTGTTTTTT	CASSLGQGPEKLFF
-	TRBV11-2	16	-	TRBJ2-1	TGTGCCAGCAGTCCGACAGGCCCATTCTCCTACAATGAGCAGTTCTTC	CASSPTGPFSYNEQFF
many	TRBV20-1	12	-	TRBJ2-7	TGCAGTGCTAGAGATCTCACAGTCGAGCAGTACTTC	CSARDLTVEQYF
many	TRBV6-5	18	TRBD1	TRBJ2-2	TGTGCCAGCAGTTACGCCCTAGGGGGACAGGGGTACACCGGGGAGCTGTTTTTT	CASSYALGGQGYTGELFF
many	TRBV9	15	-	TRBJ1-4	TGTGCCAGCAGCGTTTCCGGGACGAGTGAGGAAAAACTGTTTTTT	CASSVSGTSEEKLFF
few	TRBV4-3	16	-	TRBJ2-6	TGCGCCAGCAGCCGACACGAGGGCTCTGGGGCCAACGTCCTGACTTTC	CASSRHEGSGANVLTF
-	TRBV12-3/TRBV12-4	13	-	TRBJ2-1	TGTGCCAGCAGTATCAATTTCTACAATGAGCAGTTCTTC	CASSINFYNEQFF
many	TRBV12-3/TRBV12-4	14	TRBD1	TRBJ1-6	TGTGCCAGCAGTAGAGACCACAGGGGTTCACCCCTCCACTTT	CASSRDHRGSPLHF
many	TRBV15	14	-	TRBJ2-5	TGTGCCACCAGCAGAGGTGCTACCCAAGAGACCCAGTACTTC	CATSRGATQETQYF
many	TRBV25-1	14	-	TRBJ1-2	TGTGCCAGCAGTGAGCGTTCTGCGCCACTCGGCTACACCTTC	CASSERSAPLGYTF
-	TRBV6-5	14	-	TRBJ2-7	TGTGCCAGCAGTTACTCGCTGACGAACTACGAGCAGTACTTC	CASSYSLTNYEQYF
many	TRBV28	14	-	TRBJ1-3	TGTGCCAGCAGTAAAGGGATGGCTGGAAACACCATATATTTT	CASSKGMAGNTIYF
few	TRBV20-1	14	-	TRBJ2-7	TGCAGTGCTAGAGTAGGGGGAGGGTTCTACGAGCAGTACTTC	CSARVGGGFYEQYF
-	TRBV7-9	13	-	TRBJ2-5	TGTGCCAGCAGCTTAGAGGGATGGGAGACCCAGTACTTC	CASSLEGWETQYF
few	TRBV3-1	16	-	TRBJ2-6	TGTGCCAGCAGCCAAGGGACCGGGAATGGGGCCAACGTCCTGACTTTC	CASSQGTGNGANVLTF
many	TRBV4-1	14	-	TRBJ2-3	TGCGCCAGCAGCCAAGATCCACTCCCAGATACGCAGTATTTT	CASSQDPLPDTQYF
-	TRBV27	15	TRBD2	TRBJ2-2	TGTGCCAGCAGTTTGAGTCTAGCGGGGTCCGGGGAGCTGTTTTTT	CASSLSLAGSGELFF
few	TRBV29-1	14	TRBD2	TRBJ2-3	TGCAGCGTTGAAGACGGGAGGGCCCGGGATACGCAGTATTTT	CSVEDGRARDTQYF
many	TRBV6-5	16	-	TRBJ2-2	TGTGCCAGCAGTTACCCTAGGGGGTCGGGGACCGGGGAGCTGTTTTTT	CASSYPRGSGTGELFF
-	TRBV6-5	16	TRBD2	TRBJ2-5	TGTGCCAGCAGTTACCATGGACTAGGAAGGGAAGAGACCCAGTACTTC	CASSYHGLGREETQYF
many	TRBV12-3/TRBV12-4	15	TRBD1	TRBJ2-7	TGTGCCAGCAGTTCCACGGACAGGGGGACCTACGAGCAGTACTTC	CASSSTDRGTYEQYF
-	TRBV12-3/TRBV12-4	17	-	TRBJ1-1	TGTGCCAGCAGTCCCCCCCCCGGTGTCGGGGCGGGCACTGAAGCTTTCTTT	CASSPPPGVGAGTEAFF
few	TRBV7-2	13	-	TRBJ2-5	TGTGCCAGCAGCAATACAGGGTGGGAGACCCAGTACTTC	CASSNTGWETQYF
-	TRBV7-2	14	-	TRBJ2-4	TGTGCCAGCAGCTTAGCCCTGACAGTAAACATTCAGTACTTC	CASSLALTVNIQYF
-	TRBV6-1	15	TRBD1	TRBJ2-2	TGTGCCACCCAGGCTCGACAGGGGGAAACCGGGGAGCTGTTTTTT	CATQARQGETGELFF
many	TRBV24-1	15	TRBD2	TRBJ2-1	TGTGCCACCAGTGATTTTGAGGCGGGAGCGGGTGAGCAGTTCTTC	CATSDFEAGAGEQFF
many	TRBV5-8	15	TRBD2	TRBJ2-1	TGTGCCAGCAGCTTCGGGACTAGCGACTACAATGAGCAGTTCTTC	CASSFGTSDYNEQFF
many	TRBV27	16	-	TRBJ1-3	TGTGCCAGCAGTCGGGGTGGGCCTAGCTCTGGAAACACCATATATTTT	CASSRGGPSSGNTIYF
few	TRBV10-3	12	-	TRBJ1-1	TGTGCCATAGGACGTATGAACACTGAAGCTTTCTTT	CAIGRMNTEAFF
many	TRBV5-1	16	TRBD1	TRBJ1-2	TGCGCCAGCAGCTACACTGGACAGGCCTTTTCCTATGGCTACACCTTC	CASSYTGQAFSYGYTF
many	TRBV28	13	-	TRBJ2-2	TGTGCCAGCAGTTTCAGCGTCACCGGGGAGCTGTTTTTT	CASSFSVTGELFF
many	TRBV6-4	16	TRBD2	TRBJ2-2	TGTGCCAGCAGTGAGGAGACTAGCGGCAACACCGGGGAGCTGTTTTTT	CASSEETSGNTGELFF